This T cell receptor beta chain was profiled in a study of molecular identifiers for immune sequencing clone quantification. Study results and caveats: The sizes of highly expanded clones could be underestimated when identical TCR molecules share a barcode. Spiked Jurkat TCR RNA equivalent to one cell was reportedly detectable in about a million naive cells.

In its sample, this clonotype was seen many times. The antigen is not known. TCRdb re-called the PCR reads through MiXCR, storing one row per CDR3 protein. In the table there are about 640,000 distinct CDR3 sequences, just under 20% of which are singletons. V lost 6 bases and J lost 5, with 11 bases in between. CDR3 length: 13 amino acids. The rearrangement links TRBV12-3 or TRBV12-4 to TRBJ2-1; a weak D match, TRBD1 (6 bases). The material sequenced was naive CD8+ T cells from blood, with Jurkat cell RNA spiked in. Subset here: FACS-sorted CD8+CD4-CCR7+CD45RA+ naive T cells. This TCR derives from a human donor in good health. Some libraries in this study had Jurkat cell RNA spiked in. The CDR3 region has the DNA TGTGCCAGCAGGTCGGACAGCCACAATGAGCAGTTCTTC. It translates to CASRSDSHNEQFF.